A selection of T cell receptor beta chains follows, all from one sample in a study of blood T cells in healthy people across ages. TCRdb recomputed calls from the 5' RACE reads with MiXCR, one row per CDR3 protein. The data show around 1,900,000 distinct CDR3 sequences, with about two fifths seen just once and roughly 24% held by the top ten. The sequencing sample was made of blood. Receptors were obtained from a human donor in good health. Both conserved end residues are trimmed from each CDR3.

v_gene	len	CDR3aa
TRBV7-9	13	ASSLPGGLDQPQH
TRBV12-3/TRBV12-4	12	ASSFRGRGDTQY
TRBV12-3/TRBV12-4	12	ASSLNRATGELF
TRBV20-1	14	SARVPSGGMRNEQF
TRBV21-1	14	VSSKGRQGGSYEQY
TRBV29-1	9	SSGYQETQY
TRBV20-1	13	SARKTGRGNQPQH
TRBV29-1	12	SVEDQAGGREQY
TRBV29-1	9	SARQQETQY
TRBV20-1	14	SALTGRAGGYNEQF
TRBV7-9	13	ASSPSTGLSYEQY
TRBV2	16	ATLEEGTSGGLYNEQY
TRBV25-1	15	ASSEGQLSSYNSPLH
TRBV7-6	17	ASSLGVGTSSYTKNIQY
TRBV10-3	15	AISEARTGAHPDTQY
TRBV5-1	15	ASSLNPTGAGANVLT
TRBV6-5	13	ASSYGPGGRYGYT
TRBV2	13	ASSPLAGDTDTQY
TRBV29-1	11	SVEGQNQETQC
TRBV20-1	15	RATGTRLFGSYNEQF
TRBV6-2/TRBV6-3	12	ASSYTDYSYEQY
TRBV11-2	15	ASSLEGSLVENTEAF
TRBV7-8	14	ASSLFRAGGGETQY
TRBV5-6	12	ASRSAGSLYGYT
TRBV5-1	16	ASSPGRGTSGGQETQY
TRBV4-1	14	ASSQRPGQGAEKLF
TRBV7-9	11	ASSLYPGHEAF
TRBV6-5	13	ASSYSISANTEAF
TRBV7-7	13	ASSYRDSPSSPQY
TRBV29-1	13	SVVAWAGSSYEQY
TRBV7-2	12	ASSPALLQETQY
TRBV20-1	12	SANKQGVAYEQY
TRBV20-1	12	SARDREEVYGYT
TRBV12-3/TRBV12-4	14	ASSRHTSGGRETQY
TRBV20-1	12	SARVLGGTPEAF
TRBV7-2	13	ASSPLAGGGRIQY
TRBV4-3	17	ASSQYFRGTSGSSYEQY
TRBV7-3	12	ASRSGSRPDTQY
TRBV20-1	13	SAESGTGGWNEQF
TRBV28	13	ATRRGAASSQPQH
TRBV13	9	ATTAIDGYT
TRBV4-1	13	ASSQWTGDRGGYT
TRBV12-3/TRBV12-4	12	ASPPRSSFGEAF
TRBV3-1	13	ASSDWRGGSSEQF
TRBV5-1	12	ASSLVTASYEQY